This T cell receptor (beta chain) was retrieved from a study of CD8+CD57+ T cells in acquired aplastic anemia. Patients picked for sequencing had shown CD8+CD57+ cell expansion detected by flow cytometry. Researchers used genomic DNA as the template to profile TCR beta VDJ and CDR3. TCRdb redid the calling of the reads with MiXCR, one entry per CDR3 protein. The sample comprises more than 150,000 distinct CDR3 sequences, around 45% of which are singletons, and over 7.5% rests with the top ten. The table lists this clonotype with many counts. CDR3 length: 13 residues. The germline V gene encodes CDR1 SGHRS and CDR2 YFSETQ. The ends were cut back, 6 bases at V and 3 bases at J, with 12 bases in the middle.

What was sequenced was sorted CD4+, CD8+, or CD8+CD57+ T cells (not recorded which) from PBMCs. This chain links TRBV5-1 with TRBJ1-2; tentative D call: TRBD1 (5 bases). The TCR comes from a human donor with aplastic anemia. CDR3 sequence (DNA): TGCGCCAGCACCGGCCAGGGACACTATGGCTACACCTTC. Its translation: CASTGQGHYGYTF. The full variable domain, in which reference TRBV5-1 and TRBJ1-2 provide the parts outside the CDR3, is KAGVTQTPRYLIKTRGQQVTLSCSPISGHRSVSWYQQTPGQGLQFLFEYFSETQRNKGNFPGRFSGRQFSNSRSEMNVSTLELGDSALYLCASTGQGHYGYTFGSGTRLTVV.